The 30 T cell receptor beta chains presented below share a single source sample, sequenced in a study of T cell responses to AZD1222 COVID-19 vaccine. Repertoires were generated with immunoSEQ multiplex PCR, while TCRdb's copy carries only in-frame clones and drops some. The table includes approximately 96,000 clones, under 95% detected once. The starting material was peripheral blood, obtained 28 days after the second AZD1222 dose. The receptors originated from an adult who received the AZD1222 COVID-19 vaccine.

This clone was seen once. The CDR3 protein is CSVRTGTANTEAFF. The CDR3 DNA is TGCAGCGTACGCACCGGGACAGCGAACACTGAAGCTTTCTTT. The chain is built from TRBV29-1 and TRBJ1-1; TRBD1 aligns across 7 bases. In germline, CDR1 is SQVTM, CDR2 ANQGSEA. This CDR3 is 14 amino acids long. Trimming took 6 bases from V and 1 from J; bases not matched to a gene: 8.

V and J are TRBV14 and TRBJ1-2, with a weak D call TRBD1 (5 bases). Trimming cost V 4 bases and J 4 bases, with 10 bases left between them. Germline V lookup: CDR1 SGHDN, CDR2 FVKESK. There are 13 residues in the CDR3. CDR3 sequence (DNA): TGTGCCAGCAGCCTCGGGACTCTCTATGGCTACACCTTC. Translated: CASSLGTLYGYTF.

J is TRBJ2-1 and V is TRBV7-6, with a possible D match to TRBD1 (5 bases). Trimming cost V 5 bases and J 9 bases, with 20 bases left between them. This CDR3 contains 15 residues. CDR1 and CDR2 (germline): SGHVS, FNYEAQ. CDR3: CASSTLVGAKGEQFF. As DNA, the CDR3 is TGTGCCAGCAGCACGTTAGTAGGGGCGAAGGGTGAGCAGTTCTTC.

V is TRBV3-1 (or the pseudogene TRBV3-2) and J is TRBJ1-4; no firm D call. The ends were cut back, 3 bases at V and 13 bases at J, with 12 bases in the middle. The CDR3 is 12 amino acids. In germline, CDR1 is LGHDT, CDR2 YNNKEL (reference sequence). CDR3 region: CASSQQKEGLFF. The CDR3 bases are TGTGCCAGCAGCCAGCAAAAAGAAGGACTGTTTTTT.

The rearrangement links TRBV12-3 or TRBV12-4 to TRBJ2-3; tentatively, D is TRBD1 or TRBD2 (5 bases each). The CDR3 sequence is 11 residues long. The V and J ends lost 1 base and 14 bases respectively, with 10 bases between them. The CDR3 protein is CASSLGGRGYF. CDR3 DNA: TGTGCCAGCAGTTTAGGGGGGAGAGGGTATTTT.

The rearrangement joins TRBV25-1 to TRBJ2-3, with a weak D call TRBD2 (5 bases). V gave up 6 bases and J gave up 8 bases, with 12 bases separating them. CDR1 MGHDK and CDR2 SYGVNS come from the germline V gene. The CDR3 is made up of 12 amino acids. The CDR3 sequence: CASRDSLGTQYF. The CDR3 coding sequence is TGTGCCAGCAGGGACTCCCTCGGTACGCAGTATTTT. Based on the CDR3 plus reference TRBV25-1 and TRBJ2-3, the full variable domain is EADIYQTPRYLVIGTGKKITLECSQTMGHDKMYWYQQDPGMELHLIHYSYGVNSTEKGDLSSESTVSRIRTEHFPLTLESARPSHTSQYLCASRDSLGTQYFGPGTRLTVL.

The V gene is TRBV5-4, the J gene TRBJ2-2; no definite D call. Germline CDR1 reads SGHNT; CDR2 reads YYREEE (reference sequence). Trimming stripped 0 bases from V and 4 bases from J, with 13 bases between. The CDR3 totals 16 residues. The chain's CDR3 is CASSLELLGATGELFF. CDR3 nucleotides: TGTGCCAGCAGCTTGGAACTCCTCGGAGCCACCGGGGAGCTGTTTTTT.

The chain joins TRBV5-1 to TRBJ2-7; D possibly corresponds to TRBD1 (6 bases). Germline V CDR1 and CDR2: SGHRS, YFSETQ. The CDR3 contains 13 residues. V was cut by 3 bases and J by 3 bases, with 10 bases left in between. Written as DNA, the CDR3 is TGCGCCAGCAGCTCCTACAGGGACTACGAGCAGTACTTC. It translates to CASSSYRDYEQYF.

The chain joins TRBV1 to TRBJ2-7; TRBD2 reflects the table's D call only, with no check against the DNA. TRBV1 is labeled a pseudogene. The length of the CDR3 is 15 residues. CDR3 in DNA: TGCACCAGCAGCCAAGGGCCTAGCGGGAGTGACGAGCAGTACTTC. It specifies CTSSQGPSGSDEQYF.

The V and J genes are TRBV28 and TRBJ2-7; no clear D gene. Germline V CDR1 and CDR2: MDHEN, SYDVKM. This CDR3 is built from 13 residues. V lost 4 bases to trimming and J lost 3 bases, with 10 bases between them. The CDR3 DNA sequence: TGTGCCAGCAGTTATCCTTTACTCTACGAGCAGTACTTC. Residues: CASSYPLLYEQYF.

This CDR3 is CASSFWRNTEAFF. Written as DNA, the CDR3 is TGCGCCAGCAGTTTTTGGAGGAACACTGAAGCTTTCTTT. The rearrangement links TRBV23-1 to TRBJ1-1; D is undetermined. TRBV23-1 is given ORF status, its function remaining uncertain. The germline V and J ends were trimmed by 5 bases and 1 base, with 8 bases remaining between them. The CDR3 loop spans 13 amino acids.

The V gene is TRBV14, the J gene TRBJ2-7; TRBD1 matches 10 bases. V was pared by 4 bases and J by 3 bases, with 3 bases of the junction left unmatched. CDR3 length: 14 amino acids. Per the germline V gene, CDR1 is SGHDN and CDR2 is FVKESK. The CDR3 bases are TGTGCCAGCAGCCTGGGACAGGGGTTCTACGAGCAGTACTTC. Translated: CASSLGQGFYEQYF.

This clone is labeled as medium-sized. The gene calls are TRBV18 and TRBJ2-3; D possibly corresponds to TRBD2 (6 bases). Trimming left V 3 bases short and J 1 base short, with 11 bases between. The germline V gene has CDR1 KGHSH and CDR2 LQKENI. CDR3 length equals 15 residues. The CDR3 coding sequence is TGTGCCAGCTCACCGGGCGGGATTGGCACAGATACGCAGTATTTT. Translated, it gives CASSPGGIGTDTQYF. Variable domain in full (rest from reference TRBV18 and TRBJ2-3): NAGVMQNPRHLVRRRGQEARLRCSPMKGHSHVYWYRQLPEEGLKFMVYLQKENIIDESGMPKERFSAEFPKEGPSILRIQQVVRGDSAAYFCASSPGGIGTDTQYFGPGTRLTVL.

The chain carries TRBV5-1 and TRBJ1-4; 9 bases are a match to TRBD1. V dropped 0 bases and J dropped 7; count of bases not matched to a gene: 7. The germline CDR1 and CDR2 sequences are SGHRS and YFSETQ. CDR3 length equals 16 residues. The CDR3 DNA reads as TGCGCCAGCAGCTTGGCCGCGGGACAGGGTGGTGAAAAACTGTTTTTT. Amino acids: CASSLAAGQGGEKLFF.

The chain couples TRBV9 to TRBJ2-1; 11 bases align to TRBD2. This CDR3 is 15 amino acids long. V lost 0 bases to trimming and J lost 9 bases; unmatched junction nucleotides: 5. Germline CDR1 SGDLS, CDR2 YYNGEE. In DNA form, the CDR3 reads TGTGCCAGCAGCGTAGCGGTAGCGGGGGGGCCTGAGCAGTTCTTC. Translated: CASSVAVAGGPEQFF.

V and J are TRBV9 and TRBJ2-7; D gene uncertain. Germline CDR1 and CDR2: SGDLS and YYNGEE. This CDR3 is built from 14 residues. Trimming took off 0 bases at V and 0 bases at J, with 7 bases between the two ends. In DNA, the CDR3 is TGTGCCAGCAGCGTAGGAGCCAGCTCCTACGAGCAGTACTTC. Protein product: CASSVGASSYEQYF.

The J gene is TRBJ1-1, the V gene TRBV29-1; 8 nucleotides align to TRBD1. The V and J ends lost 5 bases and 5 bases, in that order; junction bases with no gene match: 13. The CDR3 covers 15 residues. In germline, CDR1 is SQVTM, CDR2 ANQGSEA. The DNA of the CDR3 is TGCAGCGTTTTAATGGACAGGGAACCAAGTACTGAAGCTTTCTTT. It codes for CSVLMDREPSTEAFF.

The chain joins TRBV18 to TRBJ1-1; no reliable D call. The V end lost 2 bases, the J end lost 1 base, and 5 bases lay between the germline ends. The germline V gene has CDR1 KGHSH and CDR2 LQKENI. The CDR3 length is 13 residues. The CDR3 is CASSPSQNTEAFF. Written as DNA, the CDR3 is TGTGCCAGCTCACCATCCCAGAACACTGAAGCTTTCTTT.

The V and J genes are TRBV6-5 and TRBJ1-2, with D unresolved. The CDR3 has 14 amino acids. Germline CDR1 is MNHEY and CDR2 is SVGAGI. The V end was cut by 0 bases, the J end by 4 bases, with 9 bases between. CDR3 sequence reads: CASSYSTETYGYTF. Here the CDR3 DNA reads TGTGCCAGCAGTTACTCGACGGAGACCTATGGCTACACCTTC.

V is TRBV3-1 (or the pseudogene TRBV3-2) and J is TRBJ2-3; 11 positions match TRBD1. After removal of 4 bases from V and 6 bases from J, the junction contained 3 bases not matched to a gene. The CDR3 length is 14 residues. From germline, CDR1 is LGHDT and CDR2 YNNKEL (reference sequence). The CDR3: CASSRGQGADTQYF. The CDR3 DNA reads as TGTGCCAGCAGCCGCGGACAGGGGGCCGATACGCAGTATTTT.

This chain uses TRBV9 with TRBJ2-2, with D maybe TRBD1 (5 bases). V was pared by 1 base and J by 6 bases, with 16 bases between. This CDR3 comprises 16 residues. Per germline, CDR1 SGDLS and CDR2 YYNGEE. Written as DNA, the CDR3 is TGTGCCAGCAGCGTACTTTTGTCAGGGTCCCCCGGGGAGCTGTTTTTT. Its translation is CASSVLLSGSPGELFF.

CDR3 in DNA: TGTGCCAGCAGCCCGACAGGGGCGAACACCGGGGAGCTGTTTTTT. Its protein product is CASSPTGANTGELFF. The rearrangement links TRBV5-4 to TRBJ2-2; TRBD1 aligns across 8 bases. V was clipped by 4 bases and J by 0 bases; unmatched bases: 2. Per germline, CDR1 SGHNT and CDR2 YYREEE (reference sequence). The CDR3 is made up of 15 amino acids. Drawing the rest from reference TRBV5-4 and TRBJ2-2, the complete variable domain is ETGVTQSPTHLIKTRGQQVTLRCSSQSGHNTVSWYQQALGQGPQFIFQYYREEENGRGNFPPRFSGLQFPNYSSELNVNALELDDSALYLCASSPTGANTGELFFGEGSRLTVL.

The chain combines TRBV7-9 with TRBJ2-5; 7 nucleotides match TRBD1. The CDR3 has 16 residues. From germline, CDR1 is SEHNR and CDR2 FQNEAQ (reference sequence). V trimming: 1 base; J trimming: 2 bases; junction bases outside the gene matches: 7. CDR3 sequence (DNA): TGTGCCAGCAGCTTAGAGGTCCTGGGACAGCAAGAGACCCAGTACTTC. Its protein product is CASSLEVLGQQETQYF.

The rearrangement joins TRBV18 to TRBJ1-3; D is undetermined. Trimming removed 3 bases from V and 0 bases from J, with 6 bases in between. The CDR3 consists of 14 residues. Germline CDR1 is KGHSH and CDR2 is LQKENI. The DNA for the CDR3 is TGTGCCAGCTCACCGGGAAACTCTGGAAACACCATATATTTT. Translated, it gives CASSPGNSGNTIYF. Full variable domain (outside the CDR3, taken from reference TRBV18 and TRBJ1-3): NAGVMQNPRHLVRRRGQEARLRCSPMKGHSHVYWYRQLPEEGLKFMVYLQKENIIDESGMPKERFSAEFPKEGPSILRIQQVVRGDSAAYFCASSPGNSGNTIYFGEGSWLTVV.

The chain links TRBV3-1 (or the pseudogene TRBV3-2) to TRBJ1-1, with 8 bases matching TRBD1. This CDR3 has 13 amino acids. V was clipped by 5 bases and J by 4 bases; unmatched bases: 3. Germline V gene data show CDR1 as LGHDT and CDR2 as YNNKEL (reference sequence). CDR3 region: CASSGQGVTEAFF. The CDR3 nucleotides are TGTGCCAGCAGCGGACAGGGCGTCACTGAAGCTTTCTTT.

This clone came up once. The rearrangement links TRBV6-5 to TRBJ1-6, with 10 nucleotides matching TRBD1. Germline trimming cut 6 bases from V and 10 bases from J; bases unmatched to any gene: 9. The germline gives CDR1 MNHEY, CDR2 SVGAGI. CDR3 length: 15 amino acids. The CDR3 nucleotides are TGTGCCAGCAGCCCGGGACAGGGGTTGCTGTCACCCCTCCACTTT. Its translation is CASSPGQGLLSPLHF.

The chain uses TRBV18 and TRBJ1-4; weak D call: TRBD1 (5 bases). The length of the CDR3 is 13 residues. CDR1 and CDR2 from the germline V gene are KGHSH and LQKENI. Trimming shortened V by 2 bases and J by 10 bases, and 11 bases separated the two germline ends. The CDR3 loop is CASSPENGGKLFF. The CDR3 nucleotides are TGTGCCAGCTCACCAGAAAACGGGGGAAAACTGTTTTTT.

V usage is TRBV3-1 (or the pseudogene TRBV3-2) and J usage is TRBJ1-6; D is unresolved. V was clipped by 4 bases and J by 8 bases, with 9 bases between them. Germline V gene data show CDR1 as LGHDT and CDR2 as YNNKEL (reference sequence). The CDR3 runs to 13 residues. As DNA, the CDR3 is TGTGCCAGCAGCCGGCTGCGACATTCACCCCTCCACTTT. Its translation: CASSRLRHSPLHF.

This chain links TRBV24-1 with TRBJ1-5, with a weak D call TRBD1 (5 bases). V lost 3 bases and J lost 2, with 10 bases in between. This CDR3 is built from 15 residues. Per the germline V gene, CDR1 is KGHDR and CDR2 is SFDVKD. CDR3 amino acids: CATSDPGGGNQPQHF. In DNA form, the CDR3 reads TGTGCCACCAGTGATCCGGGGGGTGGCAATCAGCCCCAGCATTTT.

Written as DNA, the CDR3 is TGCGCCAGCAGCTTGGATCCGGGGGGCTACACCTTC. The encoded protein is CASSLDPGGYTF. The V and J genes are TRBV5-1 and TRBJ1-2; D is unresolved. The length of the CDR3 is 12 residues. The ends were cut back, 0 bases at V and 8 bases at J, with 8 bases in the middle. Germline V gene lookup returns CDR1 SGHRS and CDR2 YFSETQ.